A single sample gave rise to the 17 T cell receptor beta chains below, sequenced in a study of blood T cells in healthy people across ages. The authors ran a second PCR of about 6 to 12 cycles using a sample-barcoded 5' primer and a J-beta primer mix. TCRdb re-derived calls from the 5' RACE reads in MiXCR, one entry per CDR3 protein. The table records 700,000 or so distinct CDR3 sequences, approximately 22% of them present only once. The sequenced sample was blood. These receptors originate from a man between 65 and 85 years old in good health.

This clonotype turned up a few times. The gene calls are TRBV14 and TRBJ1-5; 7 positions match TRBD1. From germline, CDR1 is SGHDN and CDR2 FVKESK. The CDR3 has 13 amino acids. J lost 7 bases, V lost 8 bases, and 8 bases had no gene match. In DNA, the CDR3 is TGTGCCAGCGGTTTACAGGGGAACCAGCCCCAGCATTTT. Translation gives CASGLQGNQPQHF.

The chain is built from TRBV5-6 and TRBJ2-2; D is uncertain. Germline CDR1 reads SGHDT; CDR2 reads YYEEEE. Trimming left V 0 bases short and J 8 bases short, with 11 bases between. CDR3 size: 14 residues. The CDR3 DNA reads TGTGCCAGCAGCTTGGTTCCGGGCCCGGGGGAGCTGTTTTTT. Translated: CASSLVPGPGELFF.

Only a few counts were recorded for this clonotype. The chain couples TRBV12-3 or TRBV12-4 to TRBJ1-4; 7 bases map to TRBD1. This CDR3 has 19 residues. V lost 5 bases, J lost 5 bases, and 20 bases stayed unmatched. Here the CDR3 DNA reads TGTGCCAGCAGTCAGCACCCCACACGACAGGGAGGGTTGAATGAAAAACTGTTTTTT. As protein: CASSQHPTRQGGLNEKLFF.

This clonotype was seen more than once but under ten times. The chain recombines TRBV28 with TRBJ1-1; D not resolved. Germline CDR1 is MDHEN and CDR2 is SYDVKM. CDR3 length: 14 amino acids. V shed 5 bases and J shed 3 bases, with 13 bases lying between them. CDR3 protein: CASSPHQADTEAFF. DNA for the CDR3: TGTGCCAGCAGTCCACACCAGGCAGACACTGAAGCTTTCTTT.

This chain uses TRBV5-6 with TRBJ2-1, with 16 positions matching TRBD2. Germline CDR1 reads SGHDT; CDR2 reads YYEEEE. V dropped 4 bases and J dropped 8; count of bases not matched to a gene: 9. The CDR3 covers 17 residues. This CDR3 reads CASSAKGLAGGLDEQFF. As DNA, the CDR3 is TGTGCCAGCAGCGCAAAGGGACTAGCGGGAGGGCTCGATGAGCAGTTCTTC.

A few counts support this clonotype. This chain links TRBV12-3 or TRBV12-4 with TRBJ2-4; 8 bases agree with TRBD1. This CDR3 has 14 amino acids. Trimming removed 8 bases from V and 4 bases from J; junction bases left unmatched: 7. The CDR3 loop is CASVMGQEKNIQYF. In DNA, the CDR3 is TGTGCCAGCGTTATGGGACAGGAAAAAAACATTCAGTACTTC.

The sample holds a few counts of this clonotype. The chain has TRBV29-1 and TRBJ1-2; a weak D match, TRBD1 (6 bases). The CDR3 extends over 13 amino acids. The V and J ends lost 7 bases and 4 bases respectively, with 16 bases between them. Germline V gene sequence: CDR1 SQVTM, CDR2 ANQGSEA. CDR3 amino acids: CSGTEGVGYGYTF. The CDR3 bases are TGCAGCGGGACAGAAGGGGTAGGCTATGGCTACACCTTC.

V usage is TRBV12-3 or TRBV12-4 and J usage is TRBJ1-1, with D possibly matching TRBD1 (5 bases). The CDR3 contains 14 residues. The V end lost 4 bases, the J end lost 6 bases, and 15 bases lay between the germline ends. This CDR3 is CASSSAGDGAEAFF. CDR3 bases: TGTGCCAGCAGTTCTGCGGGGGACGGGGCTGAAGCTTTCTTT.

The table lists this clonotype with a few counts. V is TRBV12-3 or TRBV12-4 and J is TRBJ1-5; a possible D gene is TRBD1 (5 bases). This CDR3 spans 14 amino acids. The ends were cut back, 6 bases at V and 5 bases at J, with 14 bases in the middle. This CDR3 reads CASRLLQADQPQHF. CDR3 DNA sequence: TGTGCCAGCAGGCTTTTACAGGCAGATCAGCCCCAGCATTTT.

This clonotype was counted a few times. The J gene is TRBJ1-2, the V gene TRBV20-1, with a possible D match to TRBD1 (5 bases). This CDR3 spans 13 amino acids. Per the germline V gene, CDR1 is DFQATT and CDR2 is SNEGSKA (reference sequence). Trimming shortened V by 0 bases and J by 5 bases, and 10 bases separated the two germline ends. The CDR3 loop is CSAREGVLYGYTF. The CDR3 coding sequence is TGCAGTGCTAGAGAGGGGGTCCTTTATGGCTACACCTTC.

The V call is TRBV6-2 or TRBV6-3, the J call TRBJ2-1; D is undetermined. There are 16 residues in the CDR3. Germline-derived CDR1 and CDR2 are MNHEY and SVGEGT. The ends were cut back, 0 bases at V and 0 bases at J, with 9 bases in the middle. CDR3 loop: CASSYSKGPSYNEQFF. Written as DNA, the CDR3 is TGTGCCAGCAGTTACTCGAAGGGTCCCTCCTACAATGAGCAGTTCTTC.

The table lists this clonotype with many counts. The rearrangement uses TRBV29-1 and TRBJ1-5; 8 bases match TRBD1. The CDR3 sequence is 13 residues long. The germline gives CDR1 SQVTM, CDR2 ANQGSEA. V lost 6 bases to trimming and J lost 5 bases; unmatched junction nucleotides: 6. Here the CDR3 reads CSVGQGADQPQHF. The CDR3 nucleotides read TGCAGCGTGGGGCAGGGGGCTGATCAGCCCCAGCATTTT.

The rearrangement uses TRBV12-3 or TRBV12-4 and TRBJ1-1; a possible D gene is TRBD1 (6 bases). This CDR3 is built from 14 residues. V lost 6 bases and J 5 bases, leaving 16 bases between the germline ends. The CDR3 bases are TGTGCCAGCAGGATGACGGGGACAAGAACTGAAGCTTTCTTT. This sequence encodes CASRMTGTRTEAFF.

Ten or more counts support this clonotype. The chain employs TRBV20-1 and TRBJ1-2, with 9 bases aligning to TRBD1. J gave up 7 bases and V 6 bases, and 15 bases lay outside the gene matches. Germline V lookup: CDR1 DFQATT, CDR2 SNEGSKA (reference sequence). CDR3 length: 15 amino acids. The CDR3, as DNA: TGCAGTGCACTAAGGACAGGGGAAGAAGGAGGTGGCTACACCTTC. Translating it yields CSALRTGEEGGGYTF.

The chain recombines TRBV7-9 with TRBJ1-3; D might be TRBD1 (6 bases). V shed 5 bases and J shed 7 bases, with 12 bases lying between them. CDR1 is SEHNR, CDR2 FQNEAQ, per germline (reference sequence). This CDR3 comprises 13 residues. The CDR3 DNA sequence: TGTGCCAGCAGCCCGGACAGCCCGAACACCATATATTTT. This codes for CASSPDSPNTIYF. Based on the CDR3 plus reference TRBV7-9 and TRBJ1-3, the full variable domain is DTGVSQNPRHKITKRGQNVTFRCDPISEHNRLYWYRQTLGQGPEFLTYFQNEAQLEKSRLLSDRFSAERPKGSFSTLEIQRTEQGDSAMYLCASSPDSPNTIYFGEGSWLTVV.

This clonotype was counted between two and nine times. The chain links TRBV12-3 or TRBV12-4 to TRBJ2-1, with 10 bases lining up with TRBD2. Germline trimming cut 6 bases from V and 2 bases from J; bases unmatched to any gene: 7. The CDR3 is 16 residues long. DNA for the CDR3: TGTGCCAGCAGCCGGACTAGCGGTAAAACCTACAATGAGCAGTTCTTC. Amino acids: CASSRTSGKTYNEQFF.

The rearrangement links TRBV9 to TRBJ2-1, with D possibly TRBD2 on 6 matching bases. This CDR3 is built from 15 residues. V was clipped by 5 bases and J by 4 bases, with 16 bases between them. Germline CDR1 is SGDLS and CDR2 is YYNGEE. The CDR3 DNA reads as TGTGCCAGCAGACCCAGTGGCGGGGCATACAATGAGCAGTTCTTC. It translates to CASRPSGGAYNEQFF.